This T cell receptor (beta chain) was recovered during a study of T-cell memory formation after mild COVID-19. MiXCR, run by TCRdb on the 5' RACE reads, gives a single entry per CDR3 protein. The sample carries roughly 130,000 distinct CDR3 sequences, less than 6.5% recorded once. This clonotype was seen many times. Germline loops: CDR1 LGHNA, CDR2 YNFKEQ. V lost 1 base to trimming and J lost 2 bases; unmatched junction nucleotides: 9. The CDR3 consists of 18 residues. Sequenced material: PBMCs or a T cell subset sorted from them (not recorded which). The TCR sequence derives from an adult woman who had mild COVID-19 (a few samples of this study predate the infection). Cell type and time point are not known. J is TRBJ2-1 and V is TRBV4-2; 9 bases agree with TRBD2. The CDR3 nucleotides read TGTGCCAGCAGCCAAGGGGTAGCGGGAGCTTTCACCTACAATGAGCAGTTCTTC. Amino acids: CASSQGVAGAFTYNEQFF.